Below, one T cell receptor beta chain is given with its context. The antigen remains undetermined. At one of its ends the junction is not consistent with the germline gene, which may arise from a read error. 60 Vbeta and 13 Jbeta primers were used in PCR. Measured with immunoSEQ multiplex PCR; TCRdb has only the in-frame clones, and not every one. The sample lists about 140,000 clones, 78% occurring once. The data were obtained in a study of cytomegalovirus exposure and HLA in healthy donors. Study at large: Previous work identified 100 million or so unique TCR beta sequences from approximately 190 million T cells.

General study results and limits: Later analysis showed most CMV-associated TCR beta chains appearing HLA-restricted. The study carried out a later analysis of TCR beta sequences. It associated approximately 16,000 of them with specific HLA alleles at a false discovery rate of 0.05. Reported results showed that the classifier diagnosed cytomegalovirus status with high specificity and sensitivity.

The CDR3 loop spans 12 amino acids. The germline V gene has CDR1 SGHNT and CDR2 YENEEA. This sequence was found in a woman aged 35 to 49 in good health and CMV-seropositive. Sample: PBMCs. The chain has TRBV11-3 and TRBJ2-3, with D unclear. Here the CDR3 DNA reads TGTGCCAGCAGCCCTTACACAGATATGCAGTATTTT. The encoded protein is CASSPYTDMQYF.